Shown below are 13 T cell receptor beta chains from a single sample sequenced in a study of blood T cell repertoires in COVID-19. The protocol was immunoSEQ multiplex PCR, while the TCRdb copy is restricted to in-frame clones and leaves out a portion. The repertoire holds around 260,000 clones, with approximately 86% as singletons. The sequenced sample consisted of peripheral blood. The receptor source for this set is a man younger than 40 with active or convalescent COVID-19.

DNA of the CDR3: TGTGCCAGCAGCGCGGGGGGGACAGGGAACGGCGAGCAGTACTTC. Translating gives CASSAGGTGNGEQYF. This chain joins TRBV9 and TRBJ2-7; possible D gene TRBD1, 9 bases. V was shortened by 3 bases and J by 6 bases, with 19 bases between the two germline ends. The CDR3 is 15 amino acids. Germline values: CDR1 SGDLS, CDR2 YYNGEE.

The J gene is TRBJ1-2, the V gene TRBV9; D gene ambiguous. The V and J ends lost 0 bases and 5 bases respectively, with 11 bases between them. The CDR3 extends over 14 amino acids. CDR1 and CDR2 (germline): SGDLS, YYNGEE. In DNA, the CDR3 is TGTGCCAGCAGCGTAGGTGGCGGGTGGTATGGCTACACCTTC. Protein product: CASSVGGGWYGYTF.

This chain connects TRBV5-1 to TRBJ2-2; 8 positions match TRBD1. The CDR3 loop spans 17 amino acids. Germline CDR1 reads SGHRS; CDR2 reads YFSETQ. Trimming at V came to 4 bases and at J to 7 bases, leaving 15 bases not matched to a gene. The CDR3 reads CASSPDENQGADGELFF. In DNA form, the CDR3 reads TGCGCCAGCAGCCCGGACGAAAACCAGGGGGCGGACGGGGAGCTGTTTTTT.

The V and J genes are TRBV6-5 and TRBJ2-7; D not certain. CDR1 and CDR2 from the germline V gene are MNHEY and SVGAGI. The CDR3 contains 13 residues. Trimming removed 6 bases at V and 7 bases at J, with 16 bases between. CDR3: CASSGWNAGEQYF. The CDR3 DNA reads as TGTGCCAGCAGCGGTTGGAATGCCGGGGAGCAGTACTTC.

The rearrangement joins TRBV5-1 to TRBJ2-3; D may be TRBD1 (6 bases). Trimming removed 4 bases at V and 2 bases at J, with 11 bases between. Germline V CDR1 and CDR2: SGHRS, YFSETQ. CDR3 length equals 14 residues. In DNA form, the CDR3 reads TGCGCCAGCAGCGGGACAACTTCCACAGATACGCAGTATTTT. It specifies CASSGTTSTDTQYF.

This clone was seen a single time. The gene calls are TRBV15 and TRBJ2-3, with 8 bases fitting TRBD1. CDR1 LNHNV and CDR2 YYDKDF come from the germline V gene (reference sequence). With V trimmed by 2 bases and J by 3 bases, 4 bases remained unmatched. CDR3 length: 15 amino acids. As DNA, the CDR3 is TGTGCCACCAGCAGAAGGACAGGGCGGACAGATACGCAGTATTTT. Its protein is CATSRRTGRTDTQYF.

The gene calls are TRBV2 and TRBJ2-7; a weak D match, TRBD1 (6 bases). CDR3 length equals 14 residues. The germline gives CDR1 SNHLY, CDR2 FYNNEI. V lost 6 bases to trimming and J lost 0 bases, with 12 bases between them. CDR3 nucleotides: TGTGCCAGCAGCCCGACAGGTCTCTCCTACGAGCAGTACTTC. Translating it yields CASSPTGLSYEQYF.

V gene TRBV7-9 combines with J gene TRBJ2-5; D is uncertain. The CDR3 extends over 15 amino acids. V shed 5 bases and J shed 2 bases, with 15 bases lying between them. The germline V gene has CDR1 SEHNR and CDR2 FQNEAQ (reference sequence). The CDR3 DNA sequence: TGTGCCAGCAGCCGATGGGCCGGATTGCAAGAGACCCAGTACTTC. Translated: CASSRWAGLQETQYF.

The CDR3 sequence is CASSQGQGLSPLHF. The CDR3 DNA follows: TGCGCCAGCAGCCAAGGACAGGGCCTTTCACCCCTCCACTTT. V and J are TRBV4-1 and TRBJ1-6; TRBD1 agrees at 7 bases. CDR1 is MGHRA and CDR2 is YSYEKL in the germline V gene. The CDR3 runs 14 residues. After removal of 1 base from V and 9 bases from J, the junction contained 3 bases not matched to a gene.

V and J are TRBV7-9 and TRBJ2-1; TRBD2 matches at 8 bases. Per the germline V gene, CDR1 is SEHNR and CDR2 is FQNEAQ (reference sequence). V trimming: 4 bases; J trimming: 1 base; junction bases outside the gene matches: 9. CDR3 size: 17 residues. The CDR3 DNA is TGTGCCAGCAGCTCAAACGTAGCGGGGAGATCCTACAATGAGCAGTTCTTC. It yields the protein CASSSNVAGRSYNEQFF.

The V call is TRBV3-1 (or the pseudogene TRBV3-2), the J call TRBJ2-1; 10 bases are shared with TRBD2. Looked up from germline, CDR1 is LGHDT and CDR2 is YNNKEL (reference sequence). CDR3 size: 16 residues. V trimming: 3 bases; J trimming: 6 bases; junction bases outside the gene matches: 8. The CDR3 spells CASSHPSGGAVNEQFF. CDR3 DNA sequence: TGTGCCAGCAGCCATCCGAGCGGGGGGGCAGTCAATGAGCAGTTCTTC.

The genes are TRBV7-9 and TRBJ2-7; TRBD2 might be the D (6 bases). CDR3 length: 15 amino acids. Deletions cut 5 bases from V and 2 bases from J, with 16 bases between. Germline lookup yields CDR1 SEHNR and CDR2 FQNEAQ (reference sequence). The CDR3 region is CASSPAGTLTYEQYF. The CDR3 region has the DNA TGTGCCAGCAGCCCGGCCGGGACTCTCACCTACGAGCAGTACTTC.

The V gene is TRBV11-2, the J gene TRBJ1-2, with 9 bases that match TRBD1. The CDR3 runs 17 residues. Trimming at V came to 5 bases and at J to 2 bases, leaving 12 bases not matched to a gene. Germline V lookup: CDR1 SGHAT, CDR2 FQNNGV. CDR3 amino acids: CASSKDGTGYSNYGYTF. The CDR3 bases are TGTGCCAGCAGCAAAGATGGGACAGGGTATTCAAACTATGGCTACACCTTC.